The 4 T cell receptor beta chains reported below all come from one sample, sequenced in a study of blood T cells in healthy people across ages. Through a sample-barcoded 5' primer and a J-beta primer mix, a second PCR was run for roughly 6 to 12 cycles. TCRdb re-called the 5' RACE reads through MiXCR, storing one row per CDR3 protein. The sample has about 780,000 distinct CDR3 sequences, about 46% seen once. What was sequenced was blood. These receptor sequences come from a man of 80 years or more in good health.

This clonotype was recorded many times. The rearrangement links TRBV12-3 or TRBV12-4 to TRBJ2-1, with TRBD2 matching 11 bases. The CDR3 is 16 amino acids. V lost 5 bases and J lost 5; bases outside the gene matches: 8. CDR3 region: CASSPRLAGGHNEQFF. CDR3 nucleotides: TGTGCCAGCAGTCCCCGGCTAGCGGGAGGCCACAATGAGCAGTTCTTC.

J is TRBJ2-2 and V is TRBV27; D is unresolved. The germline V and J ends were trimmed by 3 bases and 0 bases, with 8 bases remaining between them. Germline values: CDR1 MNHEY, CDR2 SMNVEV (reference sequence). The CDR3 sequence is 15 residues long. For the CDR3, the DNA is TGTGCCAGCAGTTTGTCGGCAACGAACACCGGGGAGCTGTTTTTT. It translates to CASSLSATNTGELFF.

The rearrangement links TRBV12-3 or TRBV12-4 to TRBJ2-5; TRBD2 might be the D (6 bases). V dropped 2 bases and J dropped 11 bases, with 18 bases sitting between them. This CDR3 contains 14 residues. The CDR3 protein is CASSLHRTTNEQYF. The CDR3 DNA is TGTGCCAGCAGTTTACATAGGACTACCAATGAGCAGTACTTC.

This clonotype was detected a few times. V and J are TRBV6-6 and TRBJ2-1; 10 nucleotides line up with TRBD2. This CDR3 region has 14 residues. Germline V gives CDR1 MNHNY, CDR2 SVGAGI (reference sequence). Trimming cost V 2 bases and J 12 bases; bases outside gene matches: 7. CDR3 nucleotides: TGTGCCAGCAGTTACGAGGTAGCGGGGGGTGTGCAGTTCTTC. Protein: CASSYEVAGGVQFF.